This T cell receptor beta chain was identified in a study of cytomegalovirus exposure and HLA in healthy donors. The PCR used 60 Vbeta and 13 Jbeta primers. Profiling relied on immunoSEQ multiplex PCR, and the TCRdb table lists in-frame clones only, not all of them. The sample includes about 150,000 clones, 70% to 80% of them seen just once. Trimming cost V 6 bases and J 0 bases, with 15 bases left between them. CDR3 size: 15 residues. From germline, CDR1 is MDHEN and CDR2 SYDVKM. This chain connects TRBV28 to TRBJ2-7, with D perhaps matching TRBD1 (6 bases). The source is a man aged 30-40 years in good health and CMV-seropositive. Sequencing input: PBMCs. The CDR3 spells CASRSQGLRSYEQYF. DNA of the CDR3: TGTGCCAGCAGATCACAGGGTTTACGCTCCTACGAGCAGTACTTC.